The T cell receptor beta chain described here comes from a study of cytomegalovirus exposure and HLA in healthy donors. The wider study: Unique TCR beta sequences numbering some 120 million came from about 180 million T cells in an earlier analysis. General study points: The majority of CMV-associated TCR beta chains were reported as apparently HLA-restricted in a later analysis.

CDR1 is SEHNR, CDR2 FQNEAQ, per germline (reference sequence). The CDR3 is 15 amino acids. Trimming took off 4 bases at V and 2 bases at J, with 11 bases between the two ends. Notes on this clone: Its antigen remains unidentified.

13 Jbeta primers and 60 Vbeta primers were used for the PCR. As originally analysed: Later analysis identified 65 million to 80 million unique TCR beta chains, about 10 million shared. Data came from immunoSEQ multiplex PCR; TCRdb stores just in-frame clones and leaves some out. V and J calls and clone size follow that table, whereas D and trimming were derived from the DNA. The profile covers approximately 190,000 clones, with roughly 80% appearing a single time and approximately 0.26% taken by the ten largest. The specimen sequenced was PBMCs. The source of this sequence is a boy younger than 18 in good health and CMV-seronegative. The rearrangement uses TRBV7-9 and TRBJ2-2, with a tentative D call TRBD1 (6 bases). The CDR3 DNA sequence: TGTGCCAGCAGCTCAAGGGGGACCAACACCGGGGAGCTGTTTTTT. The encoded protein is CASSSRGTNTGELFF.